Shown below are 20 T cell receptor beta chains from a single sample sequenced in a study of cytomegalovirus exposure and HLA in healthy donors. With 60 Vbeta and 13 Jbeta primers, the PCR was carried out. The table came from immunoSEQ multiplex PCR; TCRdb's copy has only in-frame clones and leaves some out. The profile covers 110,000 to 150,000 clones, with roughly three quarters appearing a single time and 5% to 5.5% taken by the ten largest. The sequenced sample consisted of PBMCs. Receptor source: a male donor in good health and CMV-seronegative.

The chain is built from TRBV30 and TRBJ1-2; 11 nucleotides match TRBD1. CDR1 and CDR2 (germline): GTSNPN, SVGIG (reference sequence). This CDR3 has 13 residues. The trim removed 5 bases at V and 8 bases at J, leaving 7 bases unmatched. For the CDR3, the DNA is TGTGCCTGGTATAGGGACAGGGGGAAAGGCTACACCTTC. Translation: CAWYRDRGKGYTF. Variable domain in full (rest from reference TRBV30 and TRBJ1-2): SQTIHQWPATLVQPVGSPLSLECTVEGTSNPNLYWYRQAAGRGLQLLFYSVGIGQISSEVPQNLSASRPQDRQFILSSKKLLLSDSGFYLCAWYRDRGKGYTFGSGTRLTVV.

The rearrangement joins TRBV7-9 to TRBJ2-7; 8 bases agree with TRBD1. This CDR3 has 16 amino acids. CDR1 is SEHNR, CDR2 FQNEAQ, per germline (reference sequence). The V gene end was trimmed by 5 bases and the J gene end by 0 bases; junction bases not matched to a gene: 9. DNA for the CDR3: TGTGCCAGCAGCGGCCGGGGACAGGAGATCTCCTACGAGCAGTACTTC. Amino acids: CASSGRGQEISYEQYF.

This clone was detected only a few times. The chain has TRBV9 and TRBJ1-2; 7 bases match TRBD1. The CDR3 consists of 17 residues. In germline, CDR1 is SGDLS, CDR2 YYNGEE. With V trimmed by 3 bases and J by 2 bases, 13 bases remained unmatched. The CDR3: CASSGWNRGIGNYGYTF. DNA for the CDR3: TGTGCCAGCAGCGGTTGGAACAGGGGTATTGGGAACTATGGCTACACCTTC.

The rearrangement uses TRBV18 and TRBJ2-3, with no clear D. This CDR3 has 14 amino acids. CDR1 is KGHSH, CDR2 LQKENI, per germline. Trimming stripped 6 bases from V and 1 base from J, with 11 bases between. The CDR3, as DNA: TGTGCCAGCTCCCCAGAACTCGGCACAGATACGCAGTATTTT. This encodes CASSPELGTDTQYF.

The J gene is TRBJ2-3, the V gene TRBV7-2, with 9 bases aligning to TRBD2. Germline CDR1 and CDR2: SGHTA and FQGNSA. The ends lost 2 bases at V and 1 base at J; junction bases unmatched: 7. The CDR3 sequence is 17 residues long. The CDR3 here is CASSLHGGGAGTDTQYF. CDR3 coding DNA: TGTGCCAGCAGCTTACACGGCGGGGGGGCAGGCACAGATACGCAGTATTTT.

The V and J genes are TRBV4-1 and TRBJ2-7; tentative D call: TRBD2 (5 bases). The CDR3 covers 16 residues. CDR1 is MGHRA and CDR2 is YSYEKL in the germline V gene. The V and J ends lost 4 bases and 2 bases respectively, with 18 bases between them. Here the CDR3 reads CASSPSPRGGPYEQYF. CDR3 DNA sequence: TGCGCCAGCAGCCCCTCCCCCCGAGGAGGACCCTACGAGCAGTACTTC.

This sequence joins TRBV2 and TRBJ1-1; no clear D gene. The length of the CDR3 is 13 residues. V dropped 2 bases and J dropped 2 bases, with 6 bases sitting between them. Germline V gene sequence: CDR1 SNHLY, CDR2 FYNNEI. In DNA form, the CDR3 reads TGTGCCAGCAGTGAAACACCCAACACTGAAGCTTTCTTT. Translated: CASSETPNTEAFF.

The V call is TRBV7-2, the J call TRBJ2-1, with a tentative D call TRBD2 (6 bases). Trimming stripped 5 bases from V and 15 bases from J, with 17 bases between. Germline V lookup: CDR1 SGHTA, CDR2 FQGNSA. The CDR3 is 12 amino acids. CDR3 amino acids: CASSLSNAGWFF. For the CDR3, the DNA is TGTGCCAGCAGCCTTAGTAACGCGGGGTGGTTCTTC.

The CDR3 here is CASSSQRGSYNEQFF. CDR3 coding DNA: TGTGCCAGCAGCTCCCAGCGGGGGTCCTACAATGAGCAGTTCTTC. The genes are TRBV4-2 and TRBJ2-1; TRBD2 aligns across 8 bases. This CDR3 comprises 15 residues. V was clipped by 5 bases and J by 1 base; unmatched bases: 4. Germline V gene lookup returns CDR1 LGHNA and CDR2 YNFKEQ.

V and J are TRBV5-5 and TRBJ2-5, with unresolved D. The assigned J gene may be wrong: the sequence end matches TRBJ2-7 better. CDR1 is SGHKS, CDR2 YYEKEE, per germline (reference sequence). CDR3 size: 15 residues. The CDR3 sequence is CASSLWATSSYEQYF. CDR3 nucleotide sequence: TGTGCCAGCAGCTTGTGGGCCACGAGCTCCTACGAGCAGTACTTC.

This clone is labeled as medium-sized. The chain carries TRBV11-2 and TRBJ1-3; a weak D match, TRBD1 (5 bases). The germline V and J ends were trimmed by 1 base and 1 base, with 8 bases remaining between them. CDR1 SGHAT and CDR2 FQNNGV come from the germline V gene. The CDR3 loop spans 15 amino acids. CDR3 nucleotide sequence: TGTGCCAGCAGCTTAGGGGGCTGGTCTGGAAACACCATATATTTT. Translating it yields CASSLGGWSGNTIYF.

This clone was seen a few times. J is TRBJ2-7 and V is TRBV29-1; 8 bases fit TRBD1. V lost 1 base and J lost 0; bases outside the gene matches: 5. Germline CDR1 and CDR2: SQVTM and ANQGSEA. This CDR3 has 15 amino acids. CDR3 residues: CSVEGGQVSSYEQYF. The CDR3, as DNA: TGCAGCGTTGAAGGGGGACAGGTATCCTCCTACGAGCAGTACTTC.

This chain uses TRBV18 with TRBJ1-2; D remains unclear. The CDR3 covers 15 residues. V was cut by 8 bases and J by 4 bases, with 20 bases left in between. Germline assignment: CDR1 KGHSH and CDR2 LQKENI. The CDR3 protein is CASQEIFSGLYGYTF. Written as DNA, the CDR3 is TGTGCCAGCCAAGAGATCTTCTCAGGCCTCTATGGCTACACCTTC.

The V and J genes are TRBV27 and TRBJ1-2, with D possibly being TRBD1 (5 bases). Trimming left V 4 bases short and J 4 bases short, with 16 bases between. This CDR3 contains 15 residues. The V gene's germline CDR1 is MNHEY and CDR2 SMNVEV (reference sequence). The CDR3, as DNA: TGTGCCAGCAGTTGGACCCCGGGGGGTACCTATGGCTACACCTTC. It is translated as CASSWTPGGTYGYTF.

The chain is built from TRBV11-2 and TRBJ2-7; 9 bases match TRBD2. With 7 bases clipped from V and 0 bases from J, the junction kept 16 bases outside the gene matches. Germline V CDR1 and CDR2: SGHAT, FQNNGV. The CDR3 runs 18 residues. CDR3 DNA: TGTGCCAGCACCTATCGACAGCAGACTAGCGGTCTCTCCTACGAGCAGTACTTC. Translation: CASTYRQQTSGLSYEQYF.

In its sample, this clone was seen a few times. One junction end does not reproduce the germline sequence, and a read error may be involved. The sample carries other DNA sequences with the same CDR3. The chain joins TRBV5-1 to TRBJ1-5, with 10 bases matching TRBD1. The CDR3 sequence is 15 residues long. Looked up from germline, CDR1 is SGHRS and CDR2 is YFSETQ. The CDR3 sequence: CASSLGQGNNQPQHF. CDR3 sequence (DNA): TGTGCCAGCAGCTTGGGACAGGGGAACAATCAGCCCCAGCATTTT.

In DNA form, the CDR3 reads TGCAGCGTCCGAGGGGAGGGGGGCTCCTACGAGCAGTACTTC. This translates into CSVRGEGGSYEQYF. The rearrangement joins TRBV29-1 to TRBJ2-7; D is perhaps TRBD2 (7 bases). Per the germline V gene, CDR1 is SQVTM and CDR2 is ANQGSEA. The V end lost 6 bases, the J end lost 0 bases, and 15 bases lay between the germline ends. The CDR3 totals 14 residues.

The chain is built from TRBV7-9 and TRBJ2-5; TRBD2 matches 10 bases. After removal of 3 bases from V and 2 bases from J, the junction contained 6 bases not matched to a gene. This CDR3 spans 16 amino acids. CDR1 and CDR2 (germline): SEHNR, FQNEAQ (reference sequence). CDR3 nucleotides: TGTGCCAGCAGCTTTAGAAGCGGGAGGGGGCAAGAGACCCAGTACTTC. It is translated as CASSFRSGRGQETQYF.

The chain is built from TRBV5-1 and TRBJ2-1; D unresolved. The CDR3 extends over 13 amino acids. The germline gives CDR1 SGHRS, CDR2 YFSETQ. V lost 2 bases to trimming and J lost 8 bases, with 11 bases between them. The CDR3 nucleotides read TGCGCCAGCAGCTTTAGACCGGGTGATGAGCAGTTCTTC. Amino acids: CASSFRPGDEQFF.

V is TRBV11-1 and J is TRBJ2-7; 12 bases align to TRBD1. V trimming: 1 base; J trimming: 3 bases; junction bases outside the gene matches: 10. This CDR3 spans 18 amino acids. CDR1 is SGHAT and CDR2 is FQDESV in the germline V gene (reference sequence). The CDR3 loop is CASSLEGQGAPRFYEQYF. CDR3 bases: TGTGCCAGCAGCTTAGAGGGACAGGGGGCCCCCAGATTCTACGAGCAGTACTTC. The full variable domain, completed using reference TRBV11-1 and TRBJ2-7, is EAEVAQSPRYKITEKSQAVAFWCDPISGHATLYWYRQILGQGPELLVQFQDESVVDDSQLPKDRFSAERLKGVDSTLKIQPAELGDSAMYLCASSLEGQGAPRFYEQYFGPGTRLTVT.